This entry lists 9 T cell receptor beta chains sequenced from one sample in a study of beta chain features in type 1 diabetes. The study reverse transcribed the entire isolated RNA, so it sequenced expressed TCRB transcripts. The table came from immunoSEQ multiplex PCR; TCRdb's copy has only in-frame clones and leaves some out. The table includes nearly 250,000 clones, about 14% detected once. The specimen was naive CD4+ T cells from blood. These receptors were collected from a woman aged 35 to 49 in good health.

This chain links TRBV9 with TRBJ2-1; TRBD2 agrees at 8 bases. CDR3 length equals 17 residues. V was pared by 7 bases and J by 1 base, with 13 bases of the junction left unmatched. Looked up from germline, CDR1 is SGDLS and CDR2 is YYNGEE. CDR3 amino acids: CASGAGGPLLSYNEQFF. The CDR3 DNA reads TGTGCCAGCGGGGCGGGGGGCCCTCTGTTATCCTACAATGAGCAGTTCTTC.

This clone was picked up a small number of times. This chain links TRBV2 with TRBJ2-1; 9 nucleotides align to TRBD2. In germline, CDR1 is SNHLY, CDR2 FYNNEI. The CDR3 extends over 16 amino acids. Losses at the gene ends were 7 bases for V and 2 bases for J; bases not matched to a gene: 9. DNA for the CDR3: TGTGCCAGCACCGAAGGACGGACTAGCGCCTACAATGAGCAGTTCTTC. Protein: CASTEGRTSAYNEQFF.

This clone was detected only a few times. This rearrangement joins TRBV4-2 to TRBJ2-1, with 8 bases aligning to TRBD1. The CDR3 runs to 21 residues. Germline V gives CDR1 LGHNA, CDR2 YNFKEQ. V gave up 4 bases and J gave up 0 bases; unmatched junction bases: 20. This CDR3 is CASSRRDPGQVFTSSYNEQFF. The CDR3 DNA reads as TGTGCCAGCAGCCGAAGGGACCCGGGACAGGTTTTCACGAGCTCCTACAATGAGCAGTTCTTC.

This clone turned up a few times. This chain uses TRBV4-1 with TRBJ2-7; maybe TRBD1 (6 bases). Trimming took off 0 bases at V and 3 bases at J, with 12 bases between the two ends. CDR1 is MGHRA and CDR2 is YSYEKL in the germline V gene. The CDR3 totals 15 residues. The CDR3 nucleotides are TGCGCCAGCAGCCAAGATCCACAGGGAAACTACGAGCAGTACTTC. This encodes CASSQDPQGNYEQYF.

V is TRBV11-2 and J is TRBJ2-5; D is unclear. In germline, CDR1 is SGHAT, CDR2 FQNNGV. V was cut by 1 base and J by 5 bases, with 11 bases left in between. The CDR3 totals 14 residues. The CDR3, as DNA: TGTGCCAGCAGCTTAGCGCAAGTCCGGGAGACCCAGTACTTC. The encoded protein is CASSLAQVRETQYF.

There are many counts of this clone. V and J are TRBV18 and TRBJ2-6; TRBD1 matches 8 bases. After removal of 8 bases from V and 0 bases from J, the junction contained 6 bases not matched to a gene. Germline V gene sequence: CDR1 KGHSH, CDR2 LQKENI. The CDR3 has 16 amino acids. As DNA, the CDR3 is TGTGCCAGCCCAGGACAGGGCGGCTCTGGGGCCAACGTCCTGACTTTC. The encoded protein is CASPGQGGSGANVLTF.

This clone was seen a few times. V is TRBV10-3 and J is TRBJ2-5, with D maybe TRBD2 (7 bases). Germline V gene sequence: CDR1 ENHRY, CDR2 SYGVKD. Trimming shortened V by 9 bases and J by 5 bases, and 13 bases separated the two germline ends. The CDR3 is 12 amino acids. The CDR3 loop reads CAIAGEGETQYF. The CDR3 coding sequence is TGTGCCATTGCAGGGGAGGGGGAGACCCAGTACTTC.

This clone was seen more than once but under ten times. The chain couples TRBV2 to TRBJ1-2; weak D call: TRBD1 (5 bases). Germline CDR1 SNHLY, CDR2 FYNNEI. This CDR3 has 13 amino acids. V lost 3 bases, J lost 8 bases, and 13 bases lay in between. This CDR3 reads CASSEAGLGGYTF. CDR3 in DNA: TGTGCCAGCAGTGAGGCAGGGCTCGGGGGCTACACCTTC. The full variable domain, with the rest looked up from reference TRBV2 and TRBJ1-2, is EPEVTQTPSHQVTQMGQEVILRCVPISNHLYFYWYRQILGQKVEFLVSFYNNEISEKSEIFDDQFSVERPDGSNFTLKIRSTKLEDSAMYFCASSEAGLGGYTFGSGTRLTVV.

This clone was recorded a few times. The V call is TRBV11-1, the J call TRBJ1-2, with a tentative D call TRBD1 (6 bases). The CDR3 runs to 12 residues. With 5 bases removed from V and 4 bases from J, the gap between germline ends came to 8 bases. Germline values: CDR1 SGHAT, CDR2 FQDESV (reference sequence). The CDR3 loop is CASSDRLYGYTF. In DNA, the CDR3 is TGTGCCAGCAGCGACAGGCTCTATGGCTACACCTTC. The complete variable domain, with remaining parts taken from reference TRBV11-1 and TRBJ1-2, reads EAEVAQSPRYKITEKSQAVAFWCDPISGHATLYWYRQILGQGPELLVQFQDESVVDDSQLPKDRFSAERLKGVDSTLKIQPAELGDSAMYLCASSDRLYGYTFGSGTRLTVV.